Listed below are T cell receptor beta chains from one sample, sequenced in a study of T cells in localized non-small cell lung cancer. TCRdb's table, derived via immunoSEQ multiplex PCR, lists solely in-frame clones and lacks some. Among 70,000 to 85,000 clones, roughly 80% were seen once, and the ten largest hold approximately 1.3%. Sample: peripheral blood, taken before any cancer treatment. Source of these receptors: a female donor older than 55 with stage I lung adenocarcinoma. The CDR3 runs from the conserved cysteine through the conserved F or W. The D gene is left open where the match is weak. The listing skips clone size in some rows; elsewhere it reads once, few, many or a size class.

v_call	d_call	clone_size	j_call	cdr3_nt	cdr3_aa
TRBV10-3	TRBD1	NA	TRBJ1-2	TGTGCCATCAGTCAGACAGGGAACTATGGCTACACCTTC	CAISQTGNYGYTF
TRBV6-1	NA	NA	TRBJ2-7	TGTGCCAGCAGTGGGGGGTTCTCCTACGAGCAGTACTTC	CASSGGFSYEQYF
TRBV30	NA	NA	TRBJ2-2	TGTGCCTGGAGCCCAGGGGCCACCGGGGAGCTGTTTTTT	CAWSPGATGELFF
TRBV21-1	NA	once	TRBJ1-4	TGTGCCAGCAGCAAAGCTCGAGGGGGGGTTAATGAAAAACTGTTTTTT	CASSKARGGVNEKLFF
TRBV15	NA	NA	TRBJ1-6	TGTGCCACCAGCATCCCTGGGGCACCCCTCCACTTT	CATSIPGAPLHF
TRBV18	TRBD1	NA	TRBJ1-2	TGTGCCAGCTCAGCGGGACAGGGCGACTATGGCTACACCTTC	CASSAGQGDYGYTF
TRBV27	TRBD2	NA	TRBJ2-1	TGTGCCAGCAGTAGACCGGGACTAGCGGGGCCGGGGAATGAGCAGTTCTTC	CASSRPGLAGPGNEQFF
TRBV4-2	NA	NA	TRBJ1-2	TGTGCCAGCAGCCAGGGGGTCTATGGCTACACCTTC	CASSQGVYGYTF
TRBV21-1	NA	NA	TRBJ2-1	TGTGCCAGCAGCAAAGGCTATGGTTCTGAGAATGAGCAGTTCTTC	CASSKGYGSENEQFF
TRBV15	NA	NA	TRBJ1-2	TGTGCCACCAGCAGAGTGACCAGTTTTAACTATGGCTACACCTTC	CATSRVTSFNYGYTF
TRBV27	TRBD2	NA	TRBJ2-5	TGTGCCAGCAGCCGGGGACTAGCGGAAGAGACCCAGTACTTC	CASSRGLAEETQYF
TRBV29-1	NA	once	TRBJ1-2	TGCAGCGTTGCCGAGACGACTAACTATGGCTACACCTTC	CSVAETTNYGYTF
TRBV5-8	NA	NA	TRBJ2-6	TGTGCCAGCAGCTGGACGACAGTGTATGGTCCTGGGGCCAACGTCCTGACTTTC	CASSWTTVYGPGANVLTF
TRBV5-4	TRBD1	NA	TRBJ1-1	TGTGCCAGCAGCTGGGACAACAGGGGCCAGGGGGCTGAAGCTTTCTTT	CASSWDNRGQGAEAFF
TRBV2	NA	NA	TRBJ1-2	TGTGCCAGCAGTGAGGCTAACTATGGCTACACCTTC	CASSEANYGYTF
TRBV5-1	NA	NA	TRBJ2-2	TGCGCCAGCAGCTCCCAGCTGGCAGCGAACACCGGGGAGCTGTTTTTT	CASSSQLAANTGELFF
TRBV14	TRBD1	NA	TRBJ1-2	TGTGCCAGCAGCCATTCCGGACAGGGCTATGGCTACACCTTC	CASSHSGQGYGYTF
TRBV6-6	NA	NA	TRBJ1-5	TGTGCCAGCAGTTACTCGGGTTCCAATCAGCCCCAGCATTTT	CASSYSGSNQPQHF
TRBV5-1	NA	NA	TRBJ2-2	TGCGCCAGCAACCGCGCCGGATCGAACACCGGGGAGCTGTTTTTT	CASNRAGSNTGELFF
TRBV18	NA	NA	TRBJ2-7	TGTGCCAGCTCACCACAGCTGGACTCCTACGAGCAGTACTTC	CASSPQLDSYEQYF
TRBV7-9	NA	NA	TRBJ1-2	TGTGCCAGCAGCTTGCCAGGGTACAACTATGGCTACACCTTC	CASSLPGYNYGYTF
TRBV7-7	TRBD2	NA	TRBJ2-2	TGTGCCAGCAGCTTAGAGGAAGCGGGAGGGCCTTGGGAGCTGTTTTTT	CASSLEEAGGPWELFF
TRBV5-1	NA	NA	TRBJ1-2	TGCGCCAGCAGCCTTCTCCAGGGGAGGGCTGGCCACACCTTC	CASSLLQGRAGHTF
TRBV12-2	NA	NA	TRBJ2-2	TGTGCAAGTCGCTTAGGGGACAGTCGTGGGACCGGGGAGCTGTTTTTT	CASRLGDSRGTGELFF
TRBV7-9	NA	once	TRBJ1-1	TGTGCCAGCAGCTATCTCAGGGGCAACACTGAAGCTTTCTTT	CASSYLRGNTEAFF
TRBV10-3	TRBD1	NA	TRBJ1-2	TGTGCCATCAGTGGACAGGGCACTAGGGGCTACACCTTC	CAISGQGTRGYTF
TRBV9	NA	NA	TRBJ2-1	TGTGCCAGCAGCGTGGGGTCTAGAGTTTACAATGAGCAGTTCTTC	CASSVGSRVYNEQFF
TRBV7-2	NA	NA	TRBJ1-1	TGTGCCAGCAGCTTAGCGGGGGTGATTAGCACTGAAGCTTTCTTT	CASSLAGVISTEAFF
TRBV4-3	TRBD2	few	TRBJ2-1	TGCGCCAGCAGCCAAGAAGTTGTAAGACTAGCGGGTGAGCAGTTCTTC	CASSQEVVRLAGEQFF
TRBV18	TRBD1	NA	TRBJ2-7	TGTGCCAGCTCACAGACCCGGGACAGGGTGTACGAGCAGTACTTC	CASSQTRDRVYEQYF
TRBV11-2	NA	NA	TRBJ1-6	TGTGCCAGCAGCTTATCTGGGTTAGAAAATTCACCCCTCCACTTT	CASSLSGLENSPLHF
TRBV6-6	NA	few	TRBJ2-2	TGTGCCAGCAGCCCCACCGGCGCCCGGGAGCTGTTTTTT	CASSPTGARELFF
TRBV11-2	TRBD2	NA	TRBJ2-1	TGTGCCAGCAGCTTAGTCACCAGCGGGGCTGGCAATGAGCAGTTCTTC	CASSLVTSGAGNEQFF
TRBV11-2	TRBD2	NA	TRBJ2-5	TGTGCCTGTGATGGGCTAGCGGGAGTGGGATGGGAGACCCAGTACTTC	CACDGLAGVGWETQYF
TRBV10-3	NA	few	TRBJ2-3	TGTGCCATCAGTGTTAGCGGCACTAGCACAGATACGCAGTATTTT	CAISVSGTSTDTQYF
TRBV4-1	TRBD2	NA	TRBJ2-5	TGCGCCAGCAGCCAAGACGAGACTAGCGGTCGGACCCAGTACTTC	CASSQDETSGRTQYF
TRBV9	TRBD2	NA	TRBJ2-2	TGTGCCAGCAGCGTAGGGACTAGCCCTGACACCGGGGAGCTGTTTTTT	CASSVGTSPDTGELFF